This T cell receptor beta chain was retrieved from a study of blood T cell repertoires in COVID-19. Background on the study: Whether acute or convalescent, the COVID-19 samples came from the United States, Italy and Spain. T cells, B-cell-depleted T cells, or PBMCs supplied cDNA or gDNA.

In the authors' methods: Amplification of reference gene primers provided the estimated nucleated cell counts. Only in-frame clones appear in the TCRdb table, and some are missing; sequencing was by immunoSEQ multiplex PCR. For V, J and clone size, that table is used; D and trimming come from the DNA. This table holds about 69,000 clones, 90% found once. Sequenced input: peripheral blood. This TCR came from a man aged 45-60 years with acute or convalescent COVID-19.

The CDR3 nucleotides are TGTGCCAGCAGCGAAGCGTACCAAGAGACCCAGTACTTC. It specifies CASSEAYQETQYF. The chain joins TRBV9 to TRBJ2-5; unclear D gene. Germline assignment: CDR1 SGDLS and CDR2 YYNGEE. This CDR3 spans 13 amino acids. V lost 3 bases to trimming and J lost 0 bases, with 6 bases between them.